The 29 T cell receptor beta chains below come from one sample, sequenced in a study of OX40 agonist ivuxolimab in advanced cancers. Receptor amplification or capture employed the immunoSEQ multiplex PCR assay. TCRdb's version of the immuneACCESS table is confined to in-frame rearrangements and falls short of the full clone set. An unresolved V gene accounts for under half of the shortfall where checked; the remainder is of unknown origin. Recorded for this sample are 55,000 to 85,000 clones; roughly 80% of them occurred a single time. 0.95% to 1.5% of the sample is held by the ten biggest clonotypes. Sequencing was performed on CD4+ or CD8+ T cells sorted from blood, taken in a trial of the OX40 agonist ivuxolimab. Source of these receptors: an adult with an advanced solid tumor such as melanoma, head and neck, liver or kidney cancer.

This clone was detected once. V gene TRBV7-2 combines with J gene TRBJ2-5, with 8 nucleotides matching TRBD1. CDR1 and CDR2 (germline): SGHTA, FQGNSA. The ends lost 5 bases at V and 4 bases at J; junction bases unmatched: 12. The length of the CDR3 is 16 residues. CDR3 DNA sequence: TGTGCCAGCAGCCGAACCACAGCAGGGGGCCGAGAGACCCAGTACTTC. It specifies CASSRTTAGGRETQYF.

The chain carries TRBV7-3 and TRBJ2-3, with D unresolved. The germline V and J ends were trimmed by 3 bases and 4 bases, with 2 bases remaining between them. The CDR3 is 11 amino acids. The V gene's germline CDR1 is SGHTA and CDR2 FQGTGA. CDR3 nucleotides: TGTGCCAGCAGCTTGTCAGATACGCAGTATTTT. Its protein product is CASSLSDTQYF. Based on the CDR3 plus reference TRBV7-3 and TRBJ2-3, the full variable domain is GAGVSQTPSNKVTEKGKYVELRCDPISGHTALYWYRQSLGQGPEFLIYFQGTGAADDSGLPNDRFFAVRPEGSVSTLKIQRTERGDSAVYLCASSLSDTQYFGPGTRLTVL.

The chain carries TRBV19 and TRBJ1-6, with D tentatively TRBD1 (5 bases). CDR1 is LNHDA, CDR2 SQIVND, per germline (reference sequence). The germline V and J ends were trimmed by 5 bases and 14 bases, with 22 bases remaining between them. This CDR3 contains 15 residues. CDR3: CASSVFRAREYTLHF. The CDR3 region has the DNA TGTGCCAGTAGTGTCTTCAGGGCCCGTGAATATACCCTCCACTTT.

The chain couples TRBV19 to TRBJ1-2; 9 bases are a match to TRBD1. Germline CDR1 LNHDA, CDR2 SQIVND (reference sequence). V gave up 4 bases and J gave up 4 bases; unmatched junction bases: 4. This CDR3 region has 14 residues. The CDR3 coding sequence is TGTGCCAGTAGTAATACAGGGGGCAGCTATGGCTACACCTTC. Translated: CASSNTGGSYGYTF.

The chain couples TRBV5-1 to TRBJ2-5, with 8 bases fitting TRBD2. This CDR3 contains 18 residues. With 0 bases clipped from V and 2 bases from J, the junction kept 12 bases outside the gene matches. Looked up from germline, CDR1 is SGHRS and CDR2 is YFSETQ. For the CDR3, the DNA is TGCGCCAGCAGCTTGGCCTCGGTGATAGCGGGGAGGCAAGAGACCCAGTACTTC. It specifies CASSLASVIAGRQETQYF.

This chain uses TRBV29-1 with TRBJ2-6; weak D call: TRBD1 (6 bases). The germline V gene encodes CDR1 SQVTM and CDR2 ANQGSEA. Trimming removed 0 bases from V and 4 bases from J, with 10 bases in between. The CDR3 contains 15 residues. The CDR3 DNA is TGCAGCGTTGAAGATAGGGGGACAGGGGCCAACGTCCTGACTTTC. Translated: CSVEDRGTGANVLTF.

Details on this clone: The sample holds other DNA sequences that translate to the same CDR3. V and J are TRBV5-4 and TRBJ1-1, with a weak D call TRBD1 (6 bases). The CDR3 consists of 13 residues. The germline V and J ends were trimmed by 3 bases and 8 bases, with 14 bases remaining between them. Germline CDR1 SGHNT, CDR2 YYREEE (reference sequence). CDR3 nucleotide sequence: TGTGCCAGCAGCTCTACAGGGCTACCAGAAGCTTTCTTT. This encodes CASSSTGLPEAFF.

The chain couples TRBV7-9 to TRBJ2-1; perhaps TRBD1 as D (7 bases). The ends were cut back, 5 bases at V and 4 bases at J, with 15 bases in the middle. The CDR3 loop spans 15 amino acids. Germline V gene sequence: CDR1 SEHNR, CDR2 FQNEAQ (reference sequence). CDR3 region: CASSVRGVRYNEQFF. The CDR3 DNA is TGTGCCAGCAGCGTCAGGGGGGTGAGGTACAATGAGCAGTTCTTC.

The chain is built from TRBV19 and TRBJ1-5; 7 bases agree with TRBD1. V shed 3 bases, J shed 5 bases, and the junction held 1 base outside the gene matches. CDR3 length: 13 residues. Germline lookup yields CDR1 LNHDA and CDR2 SQIVND (reference sequence). The CDR3 is CASSIGTDQPQHF. CDR3 nucleotides: TGTGCCAGTAGTATTGGGACAGATCAGCCCCAGCATTTT. The full variable domain, in which reference TRBV19 and TRBJ1-5 provide the parts outside the CDR3, is DGGITQSPKYLFRKEGQNVTLSCEQNLNHDAMYWYRQDPGQGLRLIYYSQIVNDFQKGDIAEGYSVSREKKESFPLTVTSAQKNPTAFYLCASSIGTDQPQHFGDGTRLSIL.

The rearrangement joins TRBV30 to TRBJ1-6, with TRBD1 as a possible D gene (6 bases). Germline CDR1 reads GTSNPN; CDR2 reads SVGIG (reference sequence). CDR3 length: 16 residues. The ends were cut back, 2 bases at V and 0 bases at J, with 11 bases in the middle. The DNA of the CDR3 is TGTGCCTGGAGTCCCAGGGGTTCCTCCTATAATTCACCCCTCCACTTT. Translating gives CAWSPRGSSYNSPLHF.

V usage is TRBV25-1 and J usage is TRBJ1-2, with D tentatively TRBD1 (5 bases). V lost 5 bases, J lost 5 bases, and 12 bases lay in between. Germline assignment: CDR1 MGHDK and CDR2 SYGVNS. CDR3 length equals 13 residues. The CDR3 loop is CASSPPGGYGYTF. Written as DNA, the CDR3 is TGTGCCAGCAGTCCCCCCGGGGGATATGGCTACACCTTC.

V usage is TRBV6-4 and J usage is TRBJ1-2; possible D gene TRBD1, 5 bases. The CDR3 consists of 13 residues. Germline V gene data show CDR1 as MRHNA and CDR2 as SNTAGT. V was cut by 8 bases and J by 4 bases, with 14 bases left in between. CDR3 nucleotide sequence: TGTGCCAGCCCCCAGGGAGAGGGCTATGGCTACACCTTC. It encodes CASPQGEGYGYTF.

J is TRBJ1-2 and V is TRBV7-6; tentative D call: TRBD1 (6 bases). The CDR3 length is 14 residues. Germline lookup yields CDR1 SGHVS and CDR2 FNYEAQ. Between the trimmed V and J ends, which lost 0 bases and 7 bases, there was a span of 12 bases. CDR3 residues: CASSLAGQLAGYTF. In DNA, the CDR3 is TGTGCCAGCAGCTTAGCCGGACAGCTCGCTGGCTACACCTTC.

This chain uses TRBV28 with TRBJ1-2; weak D call: TRBD1 (6 bases). Germline CDR1 MDHEN, CDR2 SYDVKM. The CDR3 loop spans 12 amino acids. V was clipped by 6 bases and J by 2 bases, with 7 bases between them. The CDR3 loop is CASRQGNYGYTF. The CDR3 nucleotides read TGTGCCAGCAGACAGGGAAACTATGGCTACACCTTC.

The chain has TRBV7-6 and TRBJ2-3, with D hard to call. CDR1 SGHVS and CDR2 FNYEAQ come from the germline V gene. The CDR3 totals 14 residues. Trimming shortened V by 5 bases and J by 3 bases, and 12 bases separated the two germline ends. The CDR3 region is CASSPQGRTDTQYF. DNA of the CDR3: TGTGCCAGCAGCCCCCAAGGTCGTACAGATACGCAGTATTTT.

This clone was seen more than once but under ten times. The rearrangement links TRBV5-1 to TRBJ2-1, with TRBD2 matching 7 bases. Germline assignment: CDR1 SGHRS and CDR2 YFSETQ. This CDR3 has 13 amino acids. V lost 4 bases to trimming and J lost 15 bases; unmatched junction nucleotides: 13. CDR3 bases: TGCGCCAGCAGCCCTGAGACTAGCTATTCTCTGTTCTTC. Its translation is CASSPETSYSLFF.

Points on this clone: Other DNA sequences in the sample encode the same CDR3. V is TRBV4-3 and J is TRBJ1-5; D is uncertain. This CDR3 contains 13 residues. Germline V gene sequence: CDR1 LGHNA, CDR2 YSLEER. Trimming stripped 0 bases from V and 4 bases from J, with 4 bases between. The CDR3 region is CASSQDSNQPQHF. The CDR3 coding sequence is TGCGCCAGCAGCCAAGATTCGAATCAGCCCCAGCATTTT.

The chain uses TRBV13 and TRBJ1-1; tentatively, D is TRBD1 (5 bases). V lost 7 bases and J lost 5, with 17 bases in between. The CDR3 spans 14 residues. In germline, CDR1 is PRHDT, CDR2 FYEKMQ (reference sequence). DNA for the CDR3: TGTGCCAGCACCCTGGGGGGTCCCTGGACTGAAGCTTTCTTT. Amino acid sequence: CASTLGGPWTEAFF.

The rearrangement joins TRBV19 to TRBJ2-7; D possibly corresponds to TRBD1 (6 bases). Trimming shortened V by 0 bases and J by 7 bases, and 16 bases separated the two germline ends. The CDR3 contains 15 residues. Per germline, CDR1 LNHDA and CDR2 SQIVND (reference sequence). The CDR3 loop is CASSIDSGRGLEQYF. CDR3 nucleotide sequence: TGTGCCAGTAGTATAGATTCGGGCAGGGGTTTGGAGCAGTACTTC.

The chain has TRBV5-1 and TRBJ1-1; D possibly corresponds to TRBD1 (5 bases). The ends were cut back, 2 bases at V and 5 bases at J, with 13 bases in the middle. The CDR3 length is 14 residues. The germline gives CDR1 SGHRS, CDR2 YFSETQ. CDR3: CASSLSTEGTEAFF. In DNA form, the CDR3 reads TGCGCCAGCAGCTTATCGACAGAGGGAACTGAAGCTTTCTTT.

This clone occurred once. V usage is TRBV5-1 and J usage is TRBJ2-6, with D perhaps assigned TRBD1 or TRBD2 (5 bases each). With 4 bases removed from V and 0 bases from J, the gap between germline ends came to 11 bases. CDR1 is SGHRS and CDR2 is YFSETQ in the germline V gene. The CDR3 totals 16 residues. DNA of the CDR3: TGCGCCAGCAGCCAGGAAGGGACCTCTGGGGCCAACGTCCTGACTTTC. This codes for CASSQEGTSGANVLTF.

This clone appeared once. V usage is TRBV20-1 and J usage is TRBJ2-3; TRBD1 agrees at 7 bases. The length of the CDR3 is 11 residues. J was trimmed by 5 bases and V by 5 bases; bases with no gene match: 1. Germline CDR1 is DFQATT and CDR2 is SNEGSKA (reference sequence). The CDR3, as DNA: TGCAGTGCTTGGGACAGAGATACGCAGTATTTT. Amino acid sequence: CSAWDRDTQYF.

The gene calls are TRBV29-1 and TRBJ1-5; D gene uncertain. The CDR3 sequence is 13 residues long. CDR1 is SQVTM, CDR2 ANQGSEA, per germline. Trimming removed 5 bases from V and 3 bases from J, with 11 bases in between. CDR3 protein: CSVTGGNNQPQHF. In DNA form, the CDR3 reads TGCAGCGTTACCGGTGGGAACAATCAGCCCCAGCATTTT.

The V call is TRBV30, the J call TRBJ2-7, with TRBD1 as a possible D gene (7 bases). The CDR3 covers 12 residues. V was pared by 4 bases and J by 2 bases, with 9 bases between. Germline V gives CDR1 GTSNPN, CDR2 SVGIG (reference sequence). The DNA for the CDR3 is TGTGCCTGGACAGGGGGGACCTACGAGCAGTACTTC. Protein sequence: CAWTGGTYEQYF. Full variable domain (remainder filled in from reference TRBV30 and TRBJ2-7): SQTIHQWPATLVQPVGSPLSLECTVEGTSNPNLYWYRQAAGRGLQLLFYSVGIGQISSEVPQNLSASRPQDRQFILSSKKLLLSDSGFYLCAWTGGTYEQYFGPGTRLTVT.

The chain combines TRBV19 with TRBJ2-7, with D perhaps matching TRBD1 (6 bases). Germline CDR1 reads LNHDA; CDR2 reads SQIVND (reference sequence). The CDR3 consists of 13 residues. V dropped 5 bases and J dropped 2 bases, with 10 bases sitting between them. This CDR3 reads CASSGDIAYEQYF. In DNA, the CDR3 is TGTGCCAGTAGTGGGGACATCGCCTACGAGCAGTACTTC. Combining the CDR3 with reference TRBV19 and TRBJ2-7 gives the whole variable domain DGGITQSPKYLFRKEGQNVTLSCEQNLNHDAMYWYRQDPGQGLRLIYYSQIVNDFQKGDIAEGYSVSREKKESFPLTVTSAQKNPTAFYLCASSGDIAYEQYFGPGTRLTVT.

The J gene is TRBJ2-5, the V gene TRBV14; 8 nucleotides match TRBD1. CDR1 SGHDN and CDR2 FVKESK come from the germline V gene. V dropped 0 bases and J dropped 4; count of bases not matched to a gene: 16. This CDR3 is built from 19 residues. CDR3 nucleotides: TGTGCCAGCAGCCAAGATGATTTTCCAGGGGGCTATTGGGGAGAGACCCAGTACTTC. Its protein product is CASSQDDFPGGYWGETQYF.

This sequence joins TRBV25-1 and TRBJ2-3; the D is unclear. Germline CDR1 and CDR2: MGHDK and SYGVNS. V lost 2 bases and J 12 bases, leaving 24 bases between the germline ends. The length of the CDR3 is 16 residues. CDR3 loop: CASSEAKGTVISTQYF. The CDR3 DNA reads TGTGCCAGCAGTGAAGCCAAGGGCACGGTGATTTCGACTCAGTATTTT.

This clone has just one count. This chain links TRBV5-1 with TRBJ2-5, with D possibly being TRBD1 (5 bases). Trimming left V 0 bases short and J 5 bases short, with 8 bases between. The CDR3 totals 13 residues. Germline lookup yields CDR1 SGHRS and CDR2 YFSETQ. The CDR3 region is CASSLDPGETQYF. CDR3 sequence (DNA): TGCGCCAGCAGCTTGGACCCAGGGGAGACCCAGTACTTC.

Here the CDR3 reads CASKTSQASGYGETQYF. The CDR3 DNA sequence: TGTGCCAGCAAAACTTCTCAGGCTAGCGGGTATGGAGAGACCCAGTACTTC. The genes are TRBV7-9 and TRBJ2-5, with TRBD2 matching 8 bases. The junction had 17 bases not matched to a gene; V was cut back by 7 bases and J by 4 bases. The CDR3 is made up of 17 amino acids. Germline assignment: CDR1 SEHNR and CDR2 FQNEAQ (reference sequence). The full variable domain, completed using reference TRBV7-9 and TRBJ2-5, is DTGVSQNPRHKITKRGQNVTFRCDPISEHNRLYWYRQTLGQGPEFLTYFQNEAQLEKSRLLSDRFSAERPKGSFSTLEIQRTEQGDSAMYLCASKTSQASGYGETQYFGPGTRLLVL.